Listed below are T cell receptor beta chains from one sample, sequenced in a study of beta chain features in type 1 diabetes. Libraries were prepared by immunoSEQ multiplex PCR; TCRdb keeps only in-frame clonotypes and omits some of them. Of approximately 170,000 clones listed, 7% to 10% were seen once; the top ten hold under 2.5%. Sequenced input: central memory CD4+ T cells from blood. The receptors shown here come from a woman aged 18-29 years in good health. CDR3s include the opening cysteine and the closing phenylalanine or tryptophan. Fields, in order: D gene, V gene, clone size, J gene, CDR3 DNA, CDR3 protein. D genes are given only for firm matches. Not every row has a clone size; where given, it reads once, few, many or a size class.

>TRBD1|TRBV5-6|few|TRBJ1-2
TGTGCCAGCAGCGGAGGACAGGGTATCAATGGCTACACCTTC
CASSGGQGINGYTF
>.|TRBV21-1|.|TRBJ2-1
TGTGCCAGCAGCCCCCAGACAGGGGTCGATGAGCAGTTCTTC
CASSPQTGVDEQFF
>TRBD1|TRBV4-3|few|TRBJ1-1
TGCGCCAGCACCCTAGGGACAGTCTCCTCCACTGAAGCTTTCTTT
CASTLGTVSSTEAFF
>TRBD2|TRBV10-3|.|TRBJ2-7
TGTGCCATCAGTGGATCCCGGGAGGACGAGCAGTACTTC
CAISGSREDEQYF
>TRBD1|TRBV4-3|.|TRBJ2-2
TGCGCCAGCAGCCAGACCGACAGGGGCGCCGGGGAGCTGTTTTTT
CASSQTDRGAGELFF
>TRBD2|TRBV7-7|few|TRBJ2-3
TGTGCTAGCAGCTCCGGACTAGCCCGAACAGATACGCAGTATTTT
CASSSGLARTDTQYF
>TRBD1|TRBV7-2|few|TRBJ2-3
TGTGCCAGCGGGGACAGGCACACGCAGTATTTT
CASGDRHTQYF
>TRBD1|TRBV4-1|.|TRBJ1-4
TGCGCCAGCAGCCAAGGGGACAGGGGGCGATGGAAACTGTTTTTT
CASSQGDRGRWKLFF
>TRBD2|TRBV30|few|TRBJ2-3
TGTGCCTGGAAAAGTACGGGGGGAGATACGCAGTATTTT
CAWKSTGGDTQYF
>TRBD2|TRBV7-2|.|TRBJ2-1
TGTGCCAGCAGAAAAGCGCCTACGGGGGGGCCGATTAATGAGCAGTTCTTC
CASRKAPTGGPINEQFF
>.|TRBV10-2|.|TRBJ2-6
TGCGCCAGCCTAGAAGCTGGGGCCAACGTCCTGACTTTC
CASLEAGANVLTF
>TRBD1|TRBV6-5|few|TRBJ1-1
TGTGCCAGCAGGACAGGGGCTGGAGAAGCTTTCTTT
CASRTGAGEAFF
>.|TRBV6-6|.|TRBJ2-1
TGTGCCAGCAGTTACCGACAGGCCCAGGATGAGCAGTTCTTC
CASSYRQAQDEQFF
>TRBD2|TRBV13|.|TRBJ2-5
TGTGCCAGCAGCCTCCACGGGCTAGCGGGAGTTCCCTGGGACCAAGAGACCCAGTACTTC
CASSLHGLAGVPWDQETQYF
>.|TRBV7-2|.|TRBJ2-3
TGTGCCAGCAGCGCAGGGGGGCTACCCAGCACAGATACGCAGTATTTT
CASSAGGLPSTDTQYF
>.|TRBV7-9|.|TRBJ1-1
TGTGCCAGCAGCTTAAGAGAGGAGAACACTGAAGCTTTCTTT
CASSLREENTEAFF
>TRBD1|TRBV9|.|TRBJ2-7
TGTGCCAGCAGCCCTGGGGAGGACAGGGGCTACGAGCAGTACTTC
CASSPGEDRGYEQYF
>TRBD1|TRBV2|few|TRBJ1-1
TGTGCCAGCAGGCGACAGGGGAATATGAACACTGAAGCTTTCTTT
CASRRQGNMNTEAFF
>.|TRBV27|few|TRBJ2-7
TGTGCCAGCAGTTTAGAGGGAGAGGGCGAGCAGTACTTC
CASSLEGEGEQYF
>.|TRBV4-1|many|TRBJ2-1
TGCGCCAGCAGCCAAGCCGTGCTAGCAGGAAGCTCCTACAATGAGCAGTTCTTC
CASSQAVLAGSSYNEQFF
>.|TRBV7-9|.|TRBJ2-3
TGTGCCAGCAGCTTAGATCGCCGGGCGCAGTATTTT
CASSLDRRAQYF
>TRBD1|TRBV5-6|few|TRBJ1-4
TGTGCCAGCAGCTTGGCAGGGGGAGGTGAAAAACTGTTTTTT
CASSLAGGGEKLFF
>.|TRBV10-3|few|TRBJ1-1
TGTGCCGCGAGGGGACAAATGAACACTGAAGCTTTCTTT
CAARGQMNTEAFF
>.|TRBV11-2|few|TRBJ2-3
TGTGCCAGCAGCTGGGAGAGCGGCACAGATACGCAGTATTTT
CASSWESGTDTQYF
>.|TRBV2|.|TRBJ2-7
TGTGCCAGCAGTGAGTTCGGACTCAGCTACGAGCAGTACTTC
CASSEFGLSYEQYF
>.|TRBV30|.|TRBJ1-1
TGTGCCTGGACCTCCGGGGGAACTGAAGCTTTCTTT
CAWTSGGTEAFF
>TRBD1|TRBV18|.|TRBJ2-7
TGTGCCAGCTCACGACAGGGGCGGTACGAGCAGTACTTC
CASSRQGRYEQYF
>.|TRBV5-1|.|TRBJ2-1
TGCGCCAGCAGCTTAGGGACAAGCCACAATGAGCAGTTCTTC
CASSLGTSHNEQFF
>TRBD1|TRBV29-1|few|TRBJ1-2
TGCAGCGTTTACCAAGACGACAGGGTCAGCTACACCTTC
CSVYQDDRVSYTF
>TRBD1|TRBV5-4|.|TRBJ2-7
TGTGCCAGCAGCTTGGACAGGGGGAGTTCCTACGAGCAGTACTTC
CASSLDRGSSYEQYF
>.|TRBV27|.|TRBJ1-5
TGTGCCAGCAGTTTAGCAGGGCACAATCAGCCCCAGCATTTT
CASSLAGHNQPQHF
>.|TRBV30|.|TRBJ2-3
TGTGCCTGGAGTGTACAGGTCCCAGGGACAGATACGCAGTATTTT
CAWSVQVPGTDTQYF
>TRBD1|TRBV30|.|TRBJ1-1
TGTGCCTGGAGTGCCTTGGACAGGGGGGCCACTGAAGCTTTCTTT
CAWSALDRGATEAFF
>TRBD2|TRBV7-2|.|TRBJ2-3
TGTGCCAGCAGCCCGGGACTAGCGACAGATACGCAGTATTTT
CASSPGLATDTQYF
>.|TRBV4-1|.|TRBJ1-6
TGCGCCAGCAGCCAAGCATCAGGAAATAATTCACCCCTCCACTTT
CASSQASGNNSPLHF
>.|TRBV13|.|TRBJ1-1
TGTGCCAGCAGCTCTACAGAGAACACTGAAGCTTTCTTT
CASSSTENTEAFF
>.|TRBV28|few|TRBJ2-7
TGTGCCAGCAGCTCCCTTGGAGCAGGGGAAGGCGAGCAGTACTTC
CASSSLGAGEGEQYF
>.|TRBV15|.|TRBJ1-1
TGTGCCACCAGCAGAGACAAGCAGGGGTGGACTGAAGCTTTCTTT
CATSRDKQGWTEAFF
>.|TRBV7-6|.|TRBJ2-1
TGTGCCAGCAGCCTACCATCTGCGGGCCAAGAGCAGTTCTTC
CASSLPSAGQEQFF
>.|TRBV10-3|few|TRBJ2-3
TGTGCCATCAGTGAGTTGGCTGAAGCAGATACGCAGTATTTT
CAISELAEADTQYF
>TRBD1|TRBV14|few|TRBJ1-2
TGTGCCAGCAGCCCCCGGACAGGGGATGGCTACACCTTC
CASSPRTGDGYTF
>.|TRBV4-1|few|TRBJ2-7
TGCGCCAGCAGCCAAGACCTGTCCCGACTAGAATCCGAGCAGTACTTC
CASSQDLSRLESEQYF
>.|TRBV11-3|few|TRBJ2-7
TGTGCCAGCAGCTTAGAGGCAGGGGATAACTACGAGCAGTACTTC
CASSLEAGDNYEQYF
>.|TRBV25-1|few|TRBJ2-1
TGTGCCAGCACGACAGGTCAAAATTCCAATGAGCAGTTCTTC
CASTTGQNSNEQFF
>.|TRBV18|few|TRBJ1-1
TGTGCCAGCTCACCGCTCCGAGACAGGGAAGCTTTCTTT
CASSPLRDREAFF
>TRBD2|TRBV18|few|TRBJ2-1
TGTGCCAGCTCGCTTCTACCGGGGGGGCCGGACAATGAGCAGTTCTTC
CASSLLPGGPDNEQFF
>TRBD2|TRBV14|.|TRBJ2-2
TGTGCCAGCAGCCCATTAGCGGGAGTGGTCGGGGAGCTGTTTTTT
CASSPLAGVVGELFF
>TRBD2|TRBV5-1|.|TRBJ2-3
TGCGCCAGCAGCTCGTTGACTAGCGGGTCGGGGAATACGCAGTATTTT
CASSSLTSGSGNTQYF